The T cell receptor (beta chain) described here comes from a study of T-cell memory formation after mild COVID-19. TCRdb redid the calling of the 5' RACE reads with MiXCR, one entry per CDR3 protein. Of 200,000 to 250,000 distinct CDR3 sequences in the sample, 15% to 17% were seen once. On this clonotype: Its target is not known.

J lost 6 bases, V lost 4 bases, and 5 bases had no gene match. CDR3 length: 14 amino acids. Study findings and constraints: Second-wave clones with a day 37 peak had unconfirmed SARS-CoV-2 specificity. There was a balanced CD4/CD8 profile in clones contracting day 15 to 85, and later expanders leaned CD4+. Memory sampled before infection contained some responding clones, suggesting cross-reactive memory joined. Contracting CD4+ clones were located mainly in CM and EM, and CD8+ clones in EMRA.

Sequenced material: PBMCs or a T cell subset sorted from them (not recorded which). The TCR was taken from an adult woman who had mild COVID-19 (a few samples of this study predate the infection). Cell type and time point are not known. This rearrangement joins TRBV12-3 or TRBV12-4 to TRBJ2-4; TRBD2 matches at 8 bases. The CDR3 DNA reads TGTGCCAGCAGTTGGGCGGGAGGCCCAAACATTCAGTACTTC. It yields the protein CASSWAGGPNIQYF.